This TCR beta chain was documented in a study of graft-versus-host responses after intestinal transplantation. Study-wide background: Every transplant recipient was induced with anti-thymocyte globulin, then maintained on tacrolimus and steroids for about 3 years.

This clone ranks as medium-sized. Co-plated with approximately 200,000 CFSE-labeled responder cells were approximately 200,000 irradiated, violet-dye-labeled stimulator cells. Responder CD3+CD4+ and CD3+CD8+ cells that were proliferating and CFSE-low were sorted after the reaction. The germline V gene has CDR1 SNHLY and CDR2 FYNNEI. V dropped 8 bases and J dropped 3; count of bases not matched to a gene: 4. There are 12 residues in the CDR3. Generated by immunoSEQ multiplex PCR, the TCRdb table keeps only in-frame clones and is missing some. Among 20,000 to 25,000 clones listed, over 40% were seen once. Findings of the study overall: Graft-versus-host to host-versus-graft clonal ratios in allografts were high in patients with graft-donor T cell macrochimerism. Recipient marrow harbored GvH clones, some of which surfaced first in ileum or blood.

This sequence was found in a human patient who received an intestinal transplant. Sequenced material: alloreactive CD8+ T cells from a mixed lymphocyte reaction culture, taken before intestinal transplant. Subset denoted: CFSE-low proliferating T cells sorted from roughly six-day pre-transplant mixed lymphocyte reaction (GvH or HvG direction). V and J are TRBV2 and TRBJ2-7; 7 positions agree with TRBD2. The CDR3 bases are TGTGCCAGCCGGCGGGAGTTCTACGAGCAGTACTTC. It is translated as CASRREFYEQYF.